The entry below describes one T cell receptor beta chain. Its antigen is as yet unknown. The data originate from a study of T cell responses to AZD1222 COVID-19 vaccine. The CDR3 totals 13 residues. Germline V lookup: CDR1 MNHEY, CDR2 SVGAGI. V shed 8 bases and J shed 7 bases, with 14 bases lying between them. This table comes from immunoSEQ multiplex PCR, and its TCRdb copy is limited to in-frame clones, with some not included. The sample shows around 88,000 clones, 70% to 90% of them seen only once. Study findings and constraints: After two AZD1222 doses, spike-specific TCR breadth and depth rose versus day 0.

Sequences were derived from peripheral blood, sampled on day 0 of MenACWY control vaccination. The chain links TRBV6-5 to TRBJ1-4, with a possible D match to TRBD1 (5 bases). The TCR was taken from an adult in good health. The CDR3 DNA is TGTGCCAGCGGGGCTAGGCTAGGTGAAAAACTGTTTTTT. Amino acids: CASGARLGEKLFF.